This entry concerns a single TCR beta chain. Clones were sequenced by immunoSEQ multiplex PCR, and TCRdb holds only the in-frame ones, with some missing. The sample holds approximately 660,000 clones, 85% to 90% seen once. Germline V gene lookup returns CDR1 MNHEY and CDR2 SVGAGI. The trim removed 0 bases at V and 3 bases at J, leaving 1 base unmatched. The CDR3 is 14 amino acids. The sample comes from a study of shared T cell receptors in the human thymus. These same data were also listed under a study on human thymus T cells. This second study says: The source of the thymus tissue was resections taken during corrective heart surgery. V and J gene usage appeared biased in thymic and blood repertoires.

This receptor was identified in a boy in the first two years of life with a congenital heart defect. Sequencing was performed on thymocytes. The V call is TRBV6-5, the J call TRBJ1-2; TRBD1 agrees at 7 bases. CDR3 region: CASSYSTGYYGYTF. The CDR3, as DNA: TGTGCCAGCAGTTACTCGACAGGGTACTATGGCTACACCTTC.